The 6 T cell receptor beta chains reported below all come from one sample, sequenced in a study of T-cell memory formation after mild COVID-19. TCRdb re-called the 5' RACE reads with MiXCR, one entry per CDR3 protein. This sample has fewer than 90,000 distinct CDR3 sequences, with around 13% found just once. Source material: PBMCs or a T cell subset sorted from them (not recorded which). The source of these receptors is a man aged 18 to 29 who had mild COVID-19 (a few samples of this study predate the infection). Cell type and time point are not known.

This clonotype was found a few times. The rearrangement uses TRBV6-1 and TRBJ2-3, with D hard to call. Deletions cut 8 bases from V and 0 bases from J, with 18 bases between. Per germline, CDR1 MNHNS and CDR2 SASEGT. There are 16 residues in the CDR3. CDR3 sequence reads: CASPPRPELSTDTQYF. The CDR3 DNA reads TGTGCCAGCCCACCCCGCCCGGAACTTAGCACAGATACGCAGTATTTT.

The chain employs TRBV5-4 and TRBJ2-1; tentative D call: TRBD1 (6 bases). The CDR3 has 15 amino acids. The ends were cut back, 3 bases at V and 9 bases at J, with 19 bases in the middle. The germline V gene has CDR1 SGHNT and CDR2 YYREEE (reference sequence). The CDR3: CASSSTPNRAAEQFF. The CDR3 DNA is TGTGCCAGCAGCTCAACCCCCAACAGGGCAGCTGAGCAGTTCTTC.

The J gene is TRBJ1-5, the V gene TRBV6-5; TRBD1 is a possible D gene (6 bases). V dropped 4 bases and J dropped 3 bases, with 10 bases sitting between them. In germline, CDR1 is MNHEY, CDR2 SVGAGI. The length of the CDR3 is 14 residues. CDR3 region: CASSFTGINQPQHF. The CDR3 DNA reads as TGTGCCAGCAGTTTCACAGGGATCAATCAGCCCCAGCATTTT.

This clonotype has a handful of counts. The chain has TRBV5-1 and TRBJ2-5; D ambiguous. CDR3 length: 15 amino acids. The germline gives CDR1 SGHRS, CDR2 YFSETQ. V dropped 3 bases and J dropped 4 bases, with 16 bases sitting between them. The CDR3 loop reads CASSSETARRETQYF. In DNA, the CDR3 is TGCGCCAGCAGCTCTGAGACGGCGAGGCGAGAGACCCAGTACTTC.

This clonotype was seen at least ten times. The chain has TRBV20-1 and TRBJ1-2; 7 bases align to TRBD1. The length of the CDR3 is 15 residues. With 0 bases clipped from V and 2 bases from J, the junction kept 6 bases outside the gene matches. The V gene's germline CDR1 is DFQATT and CDR2 SNEGSKA (reference sequence). CDR3 protein: CSARDSAQGNYGYTF. CDR3 DNA: TGCAGTGCTAGAGATTCGGCACAGGGGAACTATGGCTACACCTTC.

This clonotype was observed a few times. The chain uses TRBV4-3 and TRBJ2-3; weak D call: TRBD2 (5 bases). Germline V gene lookup returns CDR1 LGHNA and CDR2 YSLEER. The CDR3 totals 11 residues. The germline V and J ends were trimmed by 0 bases and 13 bases, with 8 bases remaining between them. The CDR3 DNA follows: TGCGCCAGCAGCCAAGACGGGGATAAGTATTTT. Translating gives CASSQDGDKYF.